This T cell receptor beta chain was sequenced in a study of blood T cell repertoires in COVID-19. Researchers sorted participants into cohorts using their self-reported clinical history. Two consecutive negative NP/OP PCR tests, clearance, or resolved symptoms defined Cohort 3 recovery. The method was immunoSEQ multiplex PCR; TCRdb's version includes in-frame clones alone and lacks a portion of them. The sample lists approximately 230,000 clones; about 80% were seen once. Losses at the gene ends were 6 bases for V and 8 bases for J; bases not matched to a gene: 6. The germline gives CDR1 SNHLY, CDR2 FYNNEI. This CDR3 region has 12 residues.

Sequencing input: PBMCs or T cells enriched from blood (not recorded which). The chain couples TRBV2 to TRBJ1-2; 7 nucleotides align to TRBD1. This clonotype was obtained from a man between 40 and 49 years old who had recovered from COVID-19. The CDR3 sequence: CASRYTGEGYTF. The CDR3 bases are TGTGCCAGCAGATACACAGGGGAAGGCTACACCTTC.